This T cell receptor beta chain emerged from a study of T cell repertoires in cytomegalovirus infection. Study as a whole: Based on public TCR beta signatures, there were indications of CMV infection and of a matching HLA type.

Germline lookup yields CDR1 SGHAT and CDR2 FQNNGV. This CDR3 spans 12 amino acids. V gave up 1 base and J gave up 15 bases, with 14 bases separating them. MiXCR was run by TCRdb on the reads, yielding one entry per CDR3 protein. The table shows approximately 750,000 distinct CDR3 sequences, with roughly 36% occurring only once. This TCR was sampled from a human donor in good health (CMV status not recorded). Some clones in this sample may be carry-over from other donors' samples. The V gene is TRBV11-2, the J gene TRBJ2-3; D could derive from TRBD1 or TRBD2 (5 bases each). Material: PBMCs. CDR3 sequence (DNA): TGTGCCAGCAGCTTAGGGGGGAATACGAATTATTTT. Translation: CASSLGGNTNYF.